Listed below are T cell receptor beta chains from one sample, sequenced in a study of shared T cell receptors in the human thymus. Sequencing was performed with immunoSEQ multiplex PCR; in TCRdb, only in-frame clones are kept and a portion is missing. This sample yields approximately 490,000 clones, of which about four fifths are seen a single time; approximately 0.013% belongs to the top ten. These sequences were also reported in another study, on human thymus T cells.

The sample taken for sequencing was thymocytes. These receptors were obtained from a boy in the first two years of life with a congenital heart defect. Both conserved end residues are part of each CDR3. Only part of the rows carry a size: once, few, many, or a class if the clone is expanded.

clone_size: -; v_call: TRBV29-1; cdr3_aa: CSVCTTSGSRNEQFF
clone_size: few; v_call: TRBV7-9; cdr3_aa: CASRFEGDRGHEQYF
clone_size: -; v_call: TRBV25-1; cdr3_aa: CASRETRTDTQYF
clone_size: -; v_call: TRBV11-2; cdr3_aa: CASSLLIRQPNSRNTIYF
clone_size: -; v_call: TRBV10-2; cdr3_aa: CASSEGPSVYEQYF
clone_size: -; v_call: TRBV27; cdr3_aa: CASSASGGVDRGQPQHF
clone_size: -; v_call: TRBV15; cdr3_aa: CATSMGPYEQYF
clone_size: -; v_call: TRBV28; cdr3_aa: CASSLYQDTQYF
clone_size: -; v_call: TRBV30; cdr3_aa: CAWRGDRVDHEQYF
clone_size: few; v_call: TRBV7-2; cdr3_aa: CASRAAASGNTIYF
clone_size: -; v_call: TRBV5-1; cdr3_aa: CASSSSGRAGAYEQYF
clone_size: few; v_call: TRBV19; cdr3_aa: CASSSSGTDPTDLTYNEQFF
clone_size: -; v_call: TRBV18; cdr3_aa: CASSPVGGTSRYNEQFF
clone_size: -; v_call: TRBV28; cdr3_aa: CASAVSVGVEETQYF
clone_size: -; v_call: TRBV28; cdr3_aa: CASSFRTGTFF
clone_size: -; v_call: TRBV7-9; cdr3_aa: CASSAPSGAFF
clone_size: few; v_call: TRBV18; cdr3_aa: CASSPGTGGYF
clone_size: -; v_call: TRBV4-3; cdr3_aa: CASSQVYGPNSGYEQYF
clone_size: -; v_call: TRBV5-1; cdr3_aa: CASSLAGGWDDPQHF
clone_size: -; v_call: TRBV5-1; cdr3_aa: CASSFAGQGAGWSGPYQETQYF
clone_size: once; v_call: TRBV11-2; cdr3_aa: CASSFGQRRDGYTF
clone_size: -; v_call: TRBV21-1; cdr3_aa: CASSKKGGPAEAQHF
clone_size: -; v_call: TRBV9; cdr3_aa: CASSARSGRADTQYF
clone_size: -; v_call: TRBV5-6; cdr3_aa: CASSLQGTKTYEQYF
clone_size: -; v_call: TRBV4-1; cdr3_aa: CASSQGGLHPSTDTQYF
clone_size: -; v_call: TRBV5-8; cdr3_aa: CASSWDRPRQYNEQFF
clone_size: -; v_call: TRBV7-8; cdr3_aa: CASSLPGYEQYF
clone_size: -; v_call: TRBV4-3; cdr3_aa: CASSRRRPWGDEQFF
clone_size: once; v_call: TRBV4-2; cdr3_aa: CASSPWDRGVRGYTF
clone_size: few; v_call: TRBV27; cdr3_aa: CASSRDRGNQPQHF
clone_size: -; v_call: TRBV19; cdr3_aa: CASSIGRGPVNTEAFF
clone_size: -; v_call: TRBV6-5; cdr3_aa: CASSYLGRRPYEQYF
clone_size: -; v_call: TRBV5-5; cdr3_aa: CASSLYRDTLNEKLFF
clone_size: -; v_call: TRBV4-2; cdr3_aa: CASSPGTGAYEQYF
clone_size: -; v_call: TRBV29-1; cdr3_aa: CSVDRSLRSNEQFF
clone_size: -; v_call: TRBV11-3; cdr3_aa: CASSLTSVDYNEQFF
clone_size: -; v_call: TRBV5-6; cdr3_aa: CASSLGSAGHYGYTF
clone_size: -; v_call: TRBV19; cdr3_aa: CASSTRQGPSYEQYF
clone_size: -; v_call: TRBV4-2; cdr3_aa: CASSQDYRESHEQYF
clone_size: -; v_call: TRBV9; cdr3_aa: CASSTPSQIAGGPTDTQYF
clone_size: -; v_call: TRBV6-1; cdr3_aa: CASSEDQRWDRSWKCTF
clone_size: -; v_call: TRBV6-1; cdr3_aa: CASSGWTGAFAEAFF
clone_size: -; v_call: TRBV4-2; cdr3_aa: CASSSGLAGAGEQFF
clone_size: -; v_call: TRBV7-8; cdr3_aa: CASSLSPGLAGQETQYF
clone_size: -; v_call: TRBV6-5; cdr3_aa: CASSYSPPTSGYEQYF
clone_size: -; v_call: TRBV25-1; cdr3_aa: CASSEIRGRRNTIYF
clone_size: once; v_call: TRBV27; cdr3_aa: CASSLNSATNEKLFF
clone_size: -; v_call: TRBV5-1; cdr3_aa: CASSLLSREYF
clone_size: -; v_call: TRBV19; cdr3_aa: CASSLAGLYEQYF
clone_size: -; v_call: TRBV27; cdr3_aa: CASSFTGVGGAQVETQYF
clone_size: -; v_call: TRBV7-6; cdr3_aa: CASSLVSGGGIHEQYF
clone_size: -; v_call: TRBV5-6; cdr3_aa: CASSSGTSGYYNEQFF
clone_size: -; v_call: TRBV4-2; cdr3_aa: CASSQEQTSGSHGEQFF